Included here is one T cell receptor (beta chain) sequence, with context. The sample is drawn from a study of identical twins. TCRdb processed the 5' RACE reads anew with MiXCR; each CDR3 protein has one entry. The data contain roughly 500,000 distinct CDR3 sequences, less than 25% of them singletons. Between the trimmed V and J ends, which lost 1 base and 7 bases, there was a span of 16 bases. The CDR3 totals 15 residues. Germline V gene data show CDR1 as SGHTA and CDR2 as FQGNSA. A further study also used this sample, focusing on T cells expressing NK-cell markers.

Sequencing was carried out using CD4+ T cells sorted from blood. This TCR came from a woman younger than 30 in good health. The chain uses TRBV7-2 and TRBJ1-2; TRBD1 might be the D (5 bases). This CDR3 is CASSLVWGKGGGYTF. CDR3 nucleotides: TGTGCCAGCAGCTTAGTATGGGGGAAGGGAGGTGGCTACACCTTC.